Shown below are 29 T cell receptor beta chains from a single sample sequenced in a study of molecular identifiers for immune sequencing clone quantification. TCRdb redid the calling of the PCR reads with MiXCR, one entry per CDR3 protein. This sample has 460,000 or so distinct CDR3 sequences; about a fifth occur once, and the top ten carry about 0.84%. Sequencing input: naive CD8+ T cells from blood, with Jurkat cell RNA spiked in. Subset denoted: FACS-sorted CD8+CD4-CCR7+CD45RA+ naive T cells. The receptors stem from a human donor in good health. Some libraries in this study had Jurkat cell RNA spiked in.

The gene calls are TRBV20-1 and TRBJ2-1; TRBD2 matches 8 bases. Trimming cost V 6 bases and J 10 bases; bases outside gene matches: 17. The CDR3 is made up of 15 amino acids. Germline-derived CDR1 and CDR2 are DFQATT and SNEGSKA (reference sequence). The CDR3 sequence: CSAEPGTRTEREQFF. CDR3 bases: TGCAGTGCAGAACCGGGGACTAGGACGGAGAGAGAGCAGTTCTTC.

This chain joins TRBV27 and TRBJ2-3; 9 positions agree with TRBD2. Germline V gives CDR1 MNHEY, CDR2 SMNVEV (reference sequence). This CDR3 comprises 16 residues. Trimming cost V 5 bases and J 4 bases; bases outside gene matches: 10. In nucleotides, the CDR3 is TGTGCCAGCAGTCGCCGCCTTAGCGGGAGTCCAGATACGCAGTATTTT. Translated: CASSRRLSGSPDTQYF.

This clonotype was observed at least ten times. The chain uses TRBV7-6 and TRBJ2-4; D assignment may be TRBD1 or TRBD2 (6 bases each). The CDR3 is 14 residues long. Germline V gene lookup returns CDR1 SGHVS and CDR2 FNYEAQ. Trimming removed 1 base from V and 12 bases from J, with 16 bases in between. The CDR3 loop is CASSLDIKGGHQYF. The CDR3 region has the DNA TGTGCCAGCAGCTTAGATATAAAGGGGGGACATCAGTACTTC.

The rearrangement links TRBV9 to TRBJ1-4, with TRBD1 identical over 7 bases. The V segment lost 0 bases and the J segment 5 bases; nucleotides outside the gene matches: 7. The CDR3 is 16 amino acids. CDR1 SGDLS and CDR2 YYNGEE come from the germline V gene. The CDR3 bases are TGTGCCAGCAGCGTAGGAGAGACAGGGAGGAATGAAAAACTGTTTTTT. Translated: CASSVGETGRNEKLFF. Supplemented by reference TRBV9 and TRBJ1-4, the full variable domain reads DSGVTQTPKHLITATGQRVTLRCSPRSGDLSVYWYQQSLDQGLQFLIQYYNGEERAKGNILERFSAQQFPDLHSELNLSSLELGDSALYFCASSVGETGRNEKLFFGSGTQLSVL.

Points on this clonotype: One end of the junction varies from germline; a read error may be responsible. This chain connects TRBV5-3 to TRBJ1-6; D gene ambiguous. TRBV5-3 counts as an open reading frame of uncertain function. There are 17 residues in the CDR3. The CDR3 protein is CASSVGPTTVYNSLLHF. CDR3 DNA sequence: TGTGCCAGCAGCGTCGGGCCGACAACGGTCTATAATTCACTCCTCCACTTT.

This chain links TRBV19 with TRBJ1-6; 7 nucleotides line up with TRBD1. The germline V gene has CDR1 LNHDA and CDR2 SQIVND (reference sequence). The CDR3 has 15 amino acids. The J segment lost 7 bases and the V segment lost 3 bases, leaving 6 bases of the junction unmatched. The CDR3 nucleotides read TGTGCCAGTAGTATGTTTGAGGGGGCGAATTCACCCCTCCACTTT. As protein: CASSMFEGANSPLHF.

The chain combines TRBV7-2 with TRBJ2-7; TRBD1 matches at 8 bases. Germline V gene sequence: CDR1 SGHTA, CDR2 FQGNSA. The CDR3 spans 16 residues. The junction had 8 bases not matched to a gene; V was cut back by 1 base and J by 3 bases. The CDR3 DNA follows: TGTGCCAGCAGCTTAGATCCCGGGACAGGAAACTACGAGCAGTACTTC. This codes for CASSLDPGTGNYEQYF.

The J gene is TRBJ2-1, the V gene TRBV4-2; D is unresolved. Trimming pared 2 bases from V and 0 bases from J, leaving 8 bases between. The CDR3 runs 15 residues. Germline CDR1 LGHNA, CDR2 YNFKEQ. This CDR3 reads CASSQYEDSYNEQFF. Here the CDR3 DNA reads TGTGCCAGCAGCCAATACGAGGACTCCTACAATGAGCAGTTCTTC.

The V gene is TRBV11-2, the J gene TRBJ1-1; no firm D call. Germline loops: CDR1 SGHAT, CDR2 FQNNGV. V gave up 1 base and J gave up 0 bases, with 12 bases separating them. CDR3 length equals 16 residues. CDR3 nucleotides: TGTGCCAGCAGCTTAGTGTTATACACCGTGAACACTGAAGCTTTCTTT. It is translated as CASSLVLYTVNTEAFF.

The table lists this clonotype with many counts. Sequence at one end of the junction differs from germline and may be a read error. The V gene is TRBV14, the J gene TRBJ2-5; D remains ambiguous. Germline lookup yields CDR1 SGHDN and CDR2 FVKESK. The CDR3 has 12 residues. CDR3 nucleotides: TGTGCCAGCAGCCAAGACGTCCATCTCCGGGACTTC. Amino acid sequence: CASSQDVHLRDF.

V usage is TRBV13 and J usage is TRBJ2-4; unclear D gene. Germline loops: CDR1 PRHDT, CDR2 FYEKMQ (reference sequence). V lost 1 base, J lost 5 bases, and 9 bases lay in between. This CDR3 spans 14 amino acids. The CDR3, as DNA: TGTGCCAGCAGCTTAGACAGTGAGGAAAACATTCAGTACTTC. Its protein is CASSLDSEENIQYF.

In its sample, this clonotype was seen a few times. The CDR3 DNA follows: TGTGCCAGCAGCTACCCTCAGGGTGAGCAGTTCTTC. Amino acid sequence: CASSYPQGEQFF. The gene calls are TRBV11-2 and TRBJ2-1; D perhaps matches TRBD1 (5 bases). V was clipped by 4 bases and J by 9 bases, with 10 bases between them. The CDR3 extends over 12 amino acids. Germline CDR1 reads SGHAT; CDR2 reads FQNNGV.

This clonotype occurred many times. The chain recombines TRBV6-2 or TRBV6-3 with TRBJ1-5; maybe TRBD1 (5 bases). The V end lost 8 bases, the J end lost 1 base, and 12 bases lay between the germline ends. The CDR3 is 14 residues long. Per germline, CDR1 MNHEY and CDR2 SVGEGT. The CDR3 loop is CASVEGNSNQPQHF. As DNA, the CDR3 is TGTGCCAGCGTGGAGGGGAACAGCAATCAGCCCCAGCATTTT.

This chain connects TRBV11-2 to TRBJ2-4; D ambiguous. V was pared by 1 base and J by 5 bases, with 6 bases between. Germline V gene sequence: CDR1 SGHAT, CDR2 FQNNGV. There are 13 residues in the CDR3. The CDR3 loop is CASSLVDENIQYF. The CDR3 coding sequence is TGTGCCAGCAGCTTAGTTGACGAAAACATTCAGTACTTC.

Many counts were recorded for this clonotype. CDR3 coding DNA: TGTGCCAGCAGTTCATTAGGACTAGCGCGATACACAGATACGCAGTATTTT. It codes for CASSSLGLARYTDTQYF. The chain employs TRBV27 and TRBJ2-3; TRBD2 matches at 9 bases. CDR1 is MNHEY, CDR2 SMNVEV, per germline (reference sequence). There are 17 residues in the CDR3. With V trimmed by 4 bases and J by 2 bases, 10 bases remained unmatched.

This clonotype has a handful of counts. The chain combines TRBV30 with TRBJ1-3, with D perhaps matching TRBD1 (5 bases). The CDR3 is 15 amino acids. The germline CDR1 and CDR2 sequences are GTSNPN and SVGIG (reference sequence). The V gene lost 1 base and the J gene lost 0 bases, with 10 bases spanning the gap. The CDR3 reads CAWSGGTDSGNTIYF. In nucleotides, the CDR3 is TGTGCCTGGAGTGGCGGGACGGACTCTGGAAACACCATATATTTT.

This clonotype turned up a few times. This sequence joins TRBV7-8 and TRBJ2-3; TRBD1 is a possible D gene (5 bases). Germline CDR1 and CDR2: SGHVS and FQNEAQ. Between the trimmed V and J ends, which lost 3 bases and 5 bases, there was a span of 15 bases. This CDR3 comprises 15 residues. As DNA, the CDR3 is TGTGCCAGCAGCTTCCAGGGTCAGTATATAGATACGCAGTATTTT. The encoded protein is CASSFQGQYIDTQYF.

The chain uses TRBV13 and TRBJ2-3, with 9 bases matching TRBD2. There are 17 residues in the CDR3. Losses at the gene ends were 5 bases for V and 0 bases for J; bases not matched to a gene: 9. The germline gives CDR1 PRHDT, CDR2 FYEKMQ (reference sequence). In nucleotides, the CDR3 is TGTGCCAGCAGCCCAAGACTAGCGGCGGATAGCACAGATACGCAGTATTTT. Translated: CASSPRLAADSTDTQYF.

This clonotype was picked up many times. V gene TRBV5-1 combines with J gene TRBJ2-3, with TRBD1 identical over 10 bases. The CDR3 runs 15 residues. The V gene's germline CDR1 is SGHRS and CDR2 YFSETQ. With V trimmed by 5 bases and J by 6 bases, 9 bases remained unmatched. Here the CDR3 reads CASSQTGGHGDTQYF. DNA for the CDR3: TGCGCCAGCAGTCAGACAGGGGGCCACGGGGATACGCAGTATTTT.

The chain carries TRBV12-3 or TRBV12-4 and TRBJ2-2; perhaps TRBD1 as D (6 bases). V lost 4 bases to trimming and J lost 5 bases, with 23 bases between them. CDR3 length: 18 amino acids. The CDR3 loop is CASSSVGARGKGTGELFF. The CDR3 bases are TGTGCCAGCAGTTCGGTGGGGGCAAGGGGGAAGGGTACCGGGGAGCTGTTTTTT.

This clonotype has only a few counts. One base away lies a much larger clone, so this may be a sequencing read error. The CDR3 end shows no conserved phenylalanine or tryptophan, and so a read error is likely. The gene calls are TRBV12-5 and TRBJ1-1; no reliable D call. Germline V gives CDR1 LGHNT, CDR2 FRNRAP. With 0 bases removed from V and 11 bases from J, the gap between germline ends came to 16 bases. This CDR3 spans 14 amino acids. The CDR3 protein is CASGLVPRPGEAFS. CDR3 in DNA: TGTGCTAGTGGTTTGGTACCCCGGCCTGGGGAGGCTTTCTCT.

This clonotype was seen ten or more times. DNA of the CDR3: TGTGCCAGCAGCTTGGGGGCCACTGAAGCTTTCTTT. The encoded protein is CASSLGATEAFF. The chain links TRBV11-2 to TRBJ1-1; TRBD1 might be the D (6 bases). The CDR3 consists of 12 residues. Germline CDR1 and CDR2: SGHAT and FQNNGV. V shed 3 bases and J shed 4 bases, with 6 bases lying between them.

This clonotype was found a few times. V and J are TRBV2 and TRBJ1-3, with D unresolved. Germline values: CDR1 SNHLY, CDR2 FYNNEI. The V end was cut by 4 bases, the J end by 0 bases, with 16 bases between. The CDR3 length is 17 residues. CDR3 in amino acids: CASSGTVFTYSGNTIYF. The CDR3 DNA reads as TGTGCCAGCAGTGGTACAGTTTTTACCTACTCTGGAAACACCATATATTTT.

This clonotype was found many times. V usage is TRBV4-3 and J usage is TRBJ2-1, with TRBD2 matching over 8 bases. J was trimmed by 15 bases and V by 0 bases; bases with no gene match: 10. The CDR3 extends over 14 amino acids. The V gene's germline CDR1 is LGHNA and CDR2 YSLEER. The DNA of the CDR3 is TGCGCCAGCAGCCAAGACTCGGGGACTAGTTTAATGTTCTTC. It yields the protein CASSQDSGTSLMFF.

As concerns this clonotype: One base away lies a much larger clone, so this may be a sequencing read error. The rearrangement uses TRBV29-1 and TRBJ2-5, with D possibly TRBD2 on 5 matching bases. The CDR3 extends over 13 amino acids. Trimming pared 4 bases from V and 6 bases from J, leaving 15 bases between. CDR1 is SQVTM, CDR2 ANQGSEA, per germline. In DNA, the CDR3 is TGCAGCGTTGGAGGACTTCCCCATCAGACCCAGTACTTC. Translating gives CSVGGLPHQTQYF. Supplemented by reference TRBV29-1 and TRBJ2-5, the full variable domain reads SAVISQKPSRDICQRGTSLTIQCQVDSQVTMMFWYRQQPGQSLTLIATANQGSEATYESGFVIDKFPISRPNLTFSTLTVSNMSPEDSSIYLCSVGGLPHQTQYFGPGTRLLVL.

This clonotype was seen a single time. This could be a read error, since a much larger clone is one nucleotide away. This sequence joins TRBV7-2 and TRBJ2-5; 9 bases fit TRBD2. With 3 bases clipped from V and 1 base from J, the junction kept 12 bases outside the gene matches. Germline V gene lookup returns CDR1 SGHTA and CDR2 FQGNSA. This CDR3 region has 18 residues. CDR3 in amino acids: CASSFNLGGLASQETQYF. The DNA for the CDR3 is TGTGCCAGCAGCTTCAATCTTGGCGGACTAGCGAGCCAAGAGACCCAGTACTTC.

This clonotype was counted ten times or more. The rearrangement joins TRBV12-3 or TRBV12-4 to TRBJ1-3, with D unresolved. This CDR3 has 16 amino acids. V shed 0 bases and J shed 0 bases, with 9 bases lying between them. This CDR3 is CASSLAGLGSGNTIYF. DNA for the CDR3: TGTGCCAGCAGTTTAGCGGGGTTGGGCTCTGGAAACACCATATATTTT.

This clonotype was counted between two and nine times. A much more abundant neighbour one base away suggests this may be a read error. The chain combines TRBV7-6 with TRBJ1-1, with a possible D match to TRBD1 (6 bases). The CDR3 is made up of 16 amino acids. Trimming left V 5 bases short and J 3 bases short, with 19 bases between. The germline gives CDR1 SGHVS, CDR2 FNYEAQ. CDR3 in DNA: TGTGCCAGCAGCCCCATCGGGGGGGCCCTGGACACTGAAGCTTTCTTT. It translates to CASSPIGGALDTEAFF.

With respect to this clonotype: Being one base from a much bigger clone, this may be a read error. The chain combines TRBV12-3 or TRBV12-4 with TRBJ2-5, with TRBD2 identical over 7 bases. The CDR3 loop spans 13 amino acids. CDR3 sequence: CASRGGYQETLYF. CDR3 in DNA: TGTGCCAGCAGGGGAGGGTACCAAGAGACCCTGTACTTC.